This T cell receptor (beta chain) was profiled in a study of vaccination and CD4 T cells after COVID-19. Findings and caveats of the study: Spike mono-reactivity was found in 304 of 307 vaccine-specific clones from convalescent patients.

Germline CDR1 ENHRY, CDR2 SYGVKD. The CDR3 is 13 amino acids. The V end lost 11 bases, the J end lost 8 bases, and 21 bases lay between the germline ends. About this clonotype: The antigen is undetermined.

Documented treatment: approximately nine-day PBMC culture with coronavirus spike peptide pools or control peptides (ViraFEST assay). Each well held two million PBMCs in IL-2 (about 10 IU/ml) medium with 10 ug/ml peptide pools. Sequenced with the Oncomine TCR Beta short-read assay was DNA taken from cultured CD4+ T cells. MiXCR was run by TCRdb on the PCR reads, yielding one entry per CDR3 protein. The sample includes more than 15,000 distinct CDR3 sequences, 20% to 25% of them seen just once. Sequencing used cultured CD4+ T cells from blood. This sequence was found in a human donor with COVID-19. This chain links TRBV10-3 with TRBJ1-1; possibly TRBD1 for D (6 bases). The CDR3: CAVAGRGGSEAFF. DNA for the CDR3: TGTGCCGTCGCGGGGAGGGGGGGTTCGGAAGCTTTCTTT.